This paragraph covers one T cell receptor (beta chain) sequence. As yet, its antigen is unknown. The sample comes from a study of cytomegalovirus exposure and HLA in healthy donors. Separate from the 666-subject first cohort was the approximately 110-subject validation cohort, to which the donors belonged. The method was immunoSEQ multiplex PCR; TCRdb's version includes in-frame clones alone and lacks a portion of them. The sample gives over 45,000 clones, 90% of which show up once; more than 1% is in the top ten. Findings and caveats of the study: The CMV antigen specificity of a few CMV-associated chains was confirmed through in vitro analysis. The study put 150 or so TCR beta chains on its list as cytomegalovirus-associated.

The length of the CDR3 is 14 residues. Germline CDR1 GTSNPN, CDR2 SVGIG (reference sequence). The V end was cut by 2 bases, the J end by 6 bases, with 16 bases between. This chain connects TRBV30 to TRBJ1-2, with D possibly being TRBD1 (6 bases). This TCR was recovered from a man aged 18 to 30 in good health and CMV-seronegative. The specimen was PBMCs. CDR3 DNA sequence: TGTGCCTGGAGTTTACCCGGGACAAAGAATGGCTACACCTTC. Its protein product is CAWSLPGTKNGYTF.